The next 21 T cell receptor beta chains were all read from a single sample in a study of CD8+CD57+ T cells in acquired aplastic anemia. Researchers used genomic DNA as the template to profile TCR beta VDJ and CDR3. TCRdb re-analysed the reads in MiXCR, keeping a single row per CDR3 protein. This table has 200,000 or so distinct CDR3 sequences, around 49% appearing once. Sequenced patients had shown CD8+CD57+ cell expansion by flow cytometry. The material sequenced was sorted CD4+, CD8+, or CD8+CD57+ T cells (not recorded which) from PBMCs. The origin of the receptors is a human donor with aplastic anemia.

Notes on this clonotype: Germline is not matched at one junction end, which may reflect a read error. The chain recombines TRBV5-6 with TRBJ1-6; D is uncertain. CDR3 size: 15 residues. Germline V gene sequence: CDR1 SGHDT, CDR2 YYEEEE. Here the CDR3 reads CASSLDSSYSSPLHF. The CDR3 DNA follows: TGTGCCAGCAGCTTGGACAGCTCCTATAGTTCACCCCTCCACTTT.

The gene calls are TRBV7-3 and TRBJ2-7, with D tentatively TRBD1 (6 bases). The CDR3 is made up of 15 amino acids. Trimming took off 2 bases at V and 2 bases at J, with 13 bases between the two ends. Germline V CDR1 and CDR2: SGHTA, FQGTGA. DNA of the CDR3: TGTGCCAGCAGCTTAGGGGCAGGGGCCACCTACGAGCAGTACTTC. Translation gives CASSLGAGATYEQYF.

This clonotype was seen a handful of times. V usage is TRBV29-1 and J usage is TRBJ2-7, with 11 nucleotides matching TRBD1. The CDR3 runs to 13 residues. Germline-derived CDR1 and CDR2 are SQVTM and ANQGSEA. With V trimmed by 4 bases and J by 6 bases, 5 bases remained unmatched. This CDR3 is CSVAGQGGVEQYF. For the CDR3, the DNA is TGCAGCGTTGCGGGACAGGGGGGCGTCGAGCAGTACTTC.

DNA of the CDR3: TGCAGCGTTGTAGGAGCAGGTCGGGCCTACGAGCAGTACTTC. It is translated as CSVVGAGRAYEQYF. This chain uses TRBV29-1 with TRBJ2-7; D is undetermined. Germline V CDR1 and CDR2: SQVTM, ANQGSEA. The CDR3 is made up of 14 amino acids. V lost 4 bases and J lost 2, with 15 bases in between.

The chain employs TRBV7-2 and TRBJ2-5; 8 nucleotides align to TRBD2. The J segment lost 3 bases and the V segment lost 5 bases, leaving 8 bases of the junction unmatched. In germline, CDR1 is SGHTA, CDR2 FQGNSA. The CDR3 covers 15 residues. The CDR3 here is CASSKRTSLEETQYF. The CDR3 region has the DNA TGTGCCAGCAGCAAGAGGACTAGCTTGGAAGAGACCCAGTACTTC.

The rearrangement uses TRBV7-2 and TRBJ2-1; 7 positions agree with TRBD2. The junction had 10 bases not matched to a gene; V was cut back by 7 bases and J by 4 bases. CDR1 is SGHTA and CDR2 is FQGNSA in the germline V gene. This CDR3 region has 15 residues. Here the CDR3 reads CASTPLAVEYNEQFF. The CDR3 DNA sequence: TGTGCCAGCACCCCCCTAGCGGTTGAATACAATGAGCAGTTCTTC.

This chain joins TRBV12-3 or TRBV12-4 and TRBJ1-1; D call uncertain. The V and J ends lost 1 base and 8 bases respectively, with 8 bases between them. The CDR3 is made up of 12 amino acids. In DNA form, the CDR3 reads TGTGCCAGCAGTTTAGTTGGGAGAGAAGCTTTCTTT. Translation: CASSLVGREAFF.

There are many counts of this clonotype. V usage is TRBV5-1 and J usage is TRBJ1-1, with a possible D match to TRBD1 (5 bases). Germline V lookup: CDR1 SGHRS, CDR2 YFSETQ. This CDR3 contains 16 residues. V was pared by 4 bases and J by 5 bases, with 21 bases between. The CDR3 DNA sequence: TGCGCCAGCAGCCCTCGGCGGGGGACGATGGAAACTGAAGCTTTCTTT. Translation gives CASSPRRGTMETEAFF.

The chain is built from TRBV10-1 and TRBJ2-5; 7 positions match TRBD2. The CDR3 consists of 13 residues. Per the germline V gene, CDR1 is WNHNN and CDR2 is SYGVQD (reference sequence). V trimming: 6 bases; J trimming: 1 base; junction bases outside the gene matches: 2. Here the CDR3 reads CASRGTIQETQYF. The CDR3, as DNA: TGCGCCAGCAGAGGGACTATCCAAGAGACCCAGTACTTC.

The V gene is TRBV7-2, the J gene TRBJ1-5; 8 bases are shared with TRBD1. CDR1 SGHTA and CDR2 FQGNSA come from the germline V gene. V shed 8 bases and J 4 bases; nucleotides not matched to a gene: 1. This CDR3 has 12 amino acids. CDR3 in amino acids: CASGQGNQPQHF. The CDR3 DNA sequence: TGTGCCAGCGGACAGGGAAATCAGCCCCAGCATTTT.

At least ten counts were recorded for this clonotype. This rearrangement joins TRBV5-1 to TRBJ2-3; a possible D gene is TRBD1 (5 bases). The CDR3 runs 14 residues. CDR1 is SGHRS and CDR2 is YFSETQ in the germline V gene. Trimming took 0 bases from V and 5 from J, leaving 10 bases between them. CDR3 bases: TGCGCCAGCAGCTTGGTAGGGGCGGAAGATACGCAGTATTTT. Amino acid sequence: CASSLVGAEDTQYF.

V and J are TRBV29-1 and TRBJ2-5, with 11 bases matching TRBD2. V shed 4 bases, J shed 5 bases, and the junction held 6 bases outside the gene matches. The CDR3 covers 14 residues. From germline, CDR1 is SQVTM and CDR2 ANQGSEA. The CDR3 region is CSVGGLAGGETQYF. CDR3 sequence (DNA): TGCAGCGTTGGTGGCCTAGCGGGGGGTGAGACCCAGTACTTC. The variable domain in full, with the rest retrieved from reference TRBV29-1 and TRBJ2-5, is SAVISQKPSRDICQRGTSLTIQCQVDSQVTMMFWYRQQPGQSLTLIATANQGSEATYESGFVIDKFPISRPNLTFSTLTVSNMSPEDSSIYLCSVGGLAGGETQYFGPGTRLLVL.

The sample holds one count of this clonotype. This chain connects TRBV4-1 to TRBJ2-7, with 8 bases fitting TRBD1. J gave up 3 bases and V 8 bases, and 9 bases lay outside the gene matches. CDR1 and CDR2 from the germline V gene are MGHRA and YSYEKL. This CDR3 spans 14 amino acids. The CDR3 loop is CASGYGQGVYEQYF. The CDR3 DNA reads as TGCGCCAGCGGGTATGGACAGGGAGTCTACGAGCAGTACTTC.

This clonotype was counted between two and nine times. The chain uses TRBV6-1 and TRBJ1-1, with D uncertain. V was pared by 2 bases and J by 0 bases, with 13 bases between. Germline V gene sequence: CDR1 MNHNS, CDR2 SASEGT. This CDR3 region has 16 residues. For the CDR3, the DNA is TGTGCCAGCAGTGAAAGTAGGGCAGGTCTGAACACTGAAGCTTTCTTT. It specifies CASSESRAGLNTEAFF.

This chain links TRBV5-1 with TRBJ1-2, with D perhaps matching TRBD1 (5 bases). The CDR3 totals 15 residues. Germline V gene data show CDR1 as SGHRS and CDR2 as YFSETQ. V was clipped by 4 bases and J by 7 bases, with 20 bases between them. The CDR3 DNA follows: TGCGCCAGCAGCGATGGGGCAGCCCTAGACCTTGGCTACACCTTC. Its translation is CASSDGAALDLGYTF.

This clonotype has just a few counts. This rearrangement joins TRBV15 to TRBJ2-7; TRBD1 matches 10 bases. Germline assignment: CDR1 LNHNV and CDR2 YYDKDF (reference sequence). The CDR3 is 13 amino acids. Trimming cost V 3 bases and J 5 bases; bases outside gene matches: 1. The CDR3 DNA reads TGTGCCACCAGCAGGGACAGGGGGGACGAGCAGTACTTC. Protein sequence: CATSRDRGDEQYF.

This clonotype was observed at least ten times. The CDR3 DNA is TGTGCCAGCAGAGGGGCCGGTCAGCCCCAGCATTTT. Translated, it gives CASRGAGQPQHF. This sequence joins TRBV28 and TRBJ1-5; TRBD1 might be the D (5 bases). This CDR3 is built from 12 residues. Germline CDR1 is MDHEN and CDR2 is SYDVKM. V lost 6 bases, J lost 6 bases, and 9 bases lay in between.

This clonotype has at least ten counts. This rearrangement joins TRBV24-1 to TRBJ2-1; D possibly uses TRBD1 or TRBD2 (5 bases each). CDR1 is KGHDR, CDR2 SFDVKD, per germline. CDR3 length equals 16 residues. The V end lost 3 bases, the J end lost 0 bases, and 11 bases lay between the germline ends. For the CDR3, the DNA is TGTGCCACCAGTGATGCCTCCGGGACCTCCTACAATGAGCAGTTCTTC. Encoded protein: CATSDASGTSYNEQFF.

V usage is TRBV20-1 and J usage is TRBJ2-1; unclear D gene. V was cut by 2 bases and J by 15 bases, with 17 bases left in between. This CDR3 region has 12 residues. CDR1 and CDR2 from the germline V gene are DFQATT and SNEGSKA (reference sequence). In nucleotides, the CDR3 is TGCAGTGCTAGACGGCAGGACGGTGTGCGGTTCTTC. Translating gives CSARRQDGVRFF.

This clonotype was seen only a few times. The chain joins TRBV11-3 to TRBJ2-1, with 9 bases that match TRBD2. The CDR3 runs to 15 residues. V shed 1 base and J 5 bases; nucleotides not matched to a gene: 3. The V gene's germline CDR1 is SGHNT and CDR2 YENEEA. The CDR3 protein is CASSLARTSDNEQFF. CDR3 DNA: TGTGCCAGCAGCTTAGCCCGGACTAGCGACAATGAGCAGTTCTTC.

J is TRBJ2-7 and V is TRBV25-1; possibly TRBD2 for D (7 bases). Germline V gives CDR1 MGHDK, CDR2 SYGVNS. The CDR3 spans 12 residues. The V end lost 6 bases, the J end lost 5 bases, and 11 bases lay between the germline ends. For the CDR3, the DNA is TGTGCCAGCAGACAGGGAGGGAACGAGCAGTACTTC. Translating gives CASRQGGNEQYF.